This TCR beta chain was observed in a study of T-cell memory formation after mild COVID-19. Regarding the study as a whole: For second-wave clones that peaked at day 37, SARS-CoV-2 specificity went unverified.

This clonotype was recorded a few times. Its antigen is unknown. The CDR3 covers 17 residues. Germline CDR1 and CDR2: KGHDR and SFDVKD. Trimming removed 5 bases from V and 4 bases from J; junction bases left unmatched: 8. Researchers used 5'RACE with constant-segment primers to make TCR alpha and TCR beta cDNA libraries that carry sample barcodes and UMIs. TCRdb re-analysed the 5' RACE reads in MiXCR, keeping a single row per CDR3 protein. The sample lists some 68,000 distinct CDR3 sequences, 16% occurring once. The sequence was obtained from an adult woman who had mild COVID-19 (a few samples of this study predate the infection). Cell type and time point are not known. The genes are TRBV24-1 and TRBJ2-2; 11 nucleotides match TRBD2. Sequencing used PBMCs or a T cell subset sorted from them (not recorded which). The CDR3 DNA follows: TGTGCCACCAGTGCCACGGGACTAGCGGAGATCACCGGGGAGCTGTTTTTT. Residues: CATSATGLAEITGELFF.